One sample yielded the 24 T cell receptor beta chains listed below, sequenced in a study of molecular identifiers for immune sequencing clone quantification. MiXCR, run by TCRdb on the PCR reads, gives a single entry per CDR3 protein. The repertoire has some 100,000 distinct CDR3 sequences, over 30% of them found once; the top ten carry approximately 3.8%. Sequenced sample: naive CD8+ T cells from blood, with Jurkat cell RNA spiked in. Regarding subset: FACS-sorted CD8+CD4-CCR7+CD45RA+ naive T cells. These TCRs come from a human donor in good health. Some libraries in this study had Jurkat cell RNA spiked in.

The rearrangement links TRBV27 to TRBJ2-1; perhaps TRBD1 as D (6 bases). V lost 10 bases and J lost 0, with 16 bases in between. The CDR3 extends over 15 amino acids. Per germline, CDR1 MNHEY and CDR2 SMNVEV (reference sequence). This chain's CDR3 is CATQFRGSSYNEQFF. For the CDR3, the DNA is TGTGCCACCCAGTTTAGGGGGAGCTCCTACAATGAGCAGTTCTTC.

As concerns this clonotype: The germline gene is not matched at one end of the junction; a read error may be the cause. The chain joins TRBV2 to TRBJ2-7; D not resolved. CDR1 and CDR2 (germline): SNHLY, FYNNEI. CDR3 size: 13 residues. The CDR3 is CAGSEVGVHEQYF. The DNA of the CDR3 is TGTGCCGGCAGTGAAGTTGGGGTCCACGAGCAGTACTTC.

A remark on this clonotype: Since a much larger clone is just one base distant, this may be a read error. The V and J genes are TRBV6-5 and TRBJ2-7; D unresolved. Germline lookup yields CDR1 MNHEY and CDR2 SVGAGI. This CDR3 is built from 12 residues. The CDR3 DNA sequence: TGTGCCAGCAGTTACCTCGGAAGCGAGCGGTACTTC. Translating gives CASSYLGSERYF.

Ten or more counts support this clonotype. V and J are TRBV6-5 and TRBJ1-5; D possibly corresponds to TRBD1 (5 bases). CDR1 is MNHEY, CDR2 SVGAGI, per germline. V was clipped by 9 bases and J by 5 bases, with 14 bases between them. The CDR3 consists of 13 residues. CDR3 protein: CASQTERYQPQHF. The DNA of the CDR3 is TGTGCCAGTCAGACAGAGCGATATCAGCCCCAGCATTTT.

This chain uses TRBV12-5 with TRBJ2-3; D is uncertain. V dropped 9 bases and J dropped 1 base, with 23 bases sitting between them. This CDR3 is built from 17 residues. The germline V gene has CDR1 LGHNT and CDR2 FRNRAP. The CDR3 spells CARDNGPLGNGTDTQYF. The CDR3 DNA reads TGTGCTAGAGACAATGGACCTCTAGGGAACGGCACAGATACGCAGTATTTT.

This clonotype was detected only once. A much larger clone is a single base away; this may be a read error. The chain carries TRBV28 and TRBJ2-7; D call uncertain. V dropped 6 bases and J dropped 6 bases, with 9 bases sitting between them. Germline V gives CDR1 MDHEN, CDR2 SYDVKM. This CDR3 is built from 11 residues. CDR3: CASSDLFEQYF. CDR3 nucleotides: TGTGCCAGCAGCGATCTCTTCGAGCAGTACTTC.

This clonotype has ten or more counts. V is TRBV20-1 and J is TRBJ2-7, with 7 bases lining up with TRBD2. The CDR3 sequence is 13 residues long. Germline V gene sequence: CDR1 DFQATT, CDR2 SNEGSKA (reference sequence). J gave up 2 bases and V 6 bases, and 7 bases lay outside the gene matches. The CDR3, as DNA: TGCAGTGCAGGGGCGGGAGACACCTACGAGCAGTACTTC. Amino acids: CSAGAGDTYEQYF.

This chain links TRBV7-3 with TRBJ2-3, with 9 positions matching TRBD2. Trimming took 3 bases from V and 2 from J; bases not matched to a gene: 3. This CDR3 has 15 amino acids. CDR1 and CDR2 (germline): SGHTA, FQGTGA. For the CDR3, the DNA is TGTGCCAGCAGCTTCCTAGCGGGGTACACAGATACGCAGTATTTT. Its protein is CASSFLAGYTDTQYF.

The CDR3 coding sequence is TGTGCCAGCAGTATTGGGGCAACTAATGAAAAACTGTTTTTT. Amino acids: CASSIGATNEKLFF. This rearrangement joins TRBV27 to TRBJ1-4; no definite D call. The CDR3 has 14 amino acids. The V end was cut by 5 bases, the J end by 0 bases, with 7 bases between. Per the germline V gene, CDR1 is MNHEY and CDR2 is SMNVEV (reference sequence).

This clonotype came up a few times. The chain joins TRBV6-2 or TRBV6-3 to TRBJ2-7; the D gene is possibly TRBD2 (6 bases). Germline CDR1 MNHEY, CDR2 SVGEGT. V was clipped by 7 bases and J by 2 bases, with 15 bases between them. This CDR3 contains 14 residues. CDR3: CASTDYSLTYEQYF. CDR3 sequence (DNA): TGTGCCAGCACGGACTACTCCCTCACCTACGAGCAGTACTTC.

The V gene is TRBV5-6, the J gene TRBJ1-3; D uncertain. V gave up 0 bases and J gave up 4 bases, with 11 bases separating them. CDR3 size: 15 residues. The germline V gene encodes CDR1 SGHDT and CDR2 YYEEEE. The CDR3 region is CASSLGQALGNTIYF. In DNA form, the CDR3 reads TGTGCCAGCAGCTTGGGGCAGGCTCTCGGAAACACCATATATTTT.

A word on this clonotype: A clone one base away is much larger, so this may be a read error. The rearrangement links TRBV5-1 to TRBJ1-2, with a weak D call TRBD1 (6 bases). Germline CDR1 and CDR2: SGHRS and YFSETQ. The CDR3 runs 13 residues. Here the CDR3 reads CTSSLAGAVGYTF. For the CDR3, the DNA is TGCACCAGCAGCTTGGCGGGGGCTGTTGGCTACACCTTC.

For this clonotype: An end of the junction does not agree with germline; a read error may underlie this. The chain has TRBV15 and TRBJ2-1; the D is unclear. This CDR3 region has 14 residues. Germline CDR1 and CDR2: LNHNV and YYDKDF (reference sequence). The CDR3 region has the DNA TGTGCCACCAGAGGCGCAACCTCCTACAATGAGCAGATCTTC. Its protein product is CATRGATSYNEQIF.

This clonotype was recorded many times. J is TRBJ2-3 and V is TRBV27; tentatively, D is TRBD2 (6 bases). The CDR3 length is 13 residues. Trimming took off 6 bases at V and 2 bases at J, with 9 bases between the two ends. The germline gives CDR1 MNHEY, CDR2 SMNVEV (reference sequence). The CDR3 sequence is CASRGLLTDTQYF. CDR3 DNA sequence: TGTGCCAGCAGGGGACTTCTCACAGATACGCAGTATTTT.

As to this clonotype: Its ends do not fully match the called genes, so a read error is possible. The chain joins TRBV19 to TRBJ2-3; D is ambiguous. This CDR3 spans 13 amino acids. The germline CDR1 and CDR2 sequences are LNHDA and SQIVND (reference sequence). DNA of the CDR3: TGTGCCGGTAGTCTCGTTACCGCAGATACGCAGTATTTT. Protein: CAGSLVTADTQYF.

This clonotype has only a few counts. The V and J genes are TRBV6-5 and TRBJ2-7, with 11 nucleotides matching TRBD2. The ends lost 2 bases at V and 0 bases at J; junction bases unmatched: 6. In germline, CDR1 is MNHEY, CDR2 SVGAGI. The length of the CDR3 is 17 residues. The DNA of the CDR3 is TGTGCCAGCAGTTACCTAGGGACTAGCGGAACCTCCTACGAGCAGTACTTC. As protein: CASSYLGTSGTSYEQYF.

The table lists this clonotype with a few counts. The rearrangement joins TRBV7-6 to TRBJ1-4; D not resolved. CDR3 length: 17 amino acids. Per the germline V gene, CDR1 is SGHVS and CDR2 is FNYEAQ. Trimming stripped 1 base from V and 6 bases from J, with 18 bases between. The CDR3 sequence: CASSLDLMDIGDEKLFF. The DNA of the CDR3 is TGTGCCAGCAGCTTAGATTTAATGGATATTGGTGATGAAAAACTGTTTTTT.

The CDR3 DNA reads TGCGCCAGCAGCTTGGAGACAGGGAGGAACACCGATGCTTTCTTT. As protein: CASSLETGRNTDAFF. J is TRBJ1-1 and V is TRBV5-1; 7 nucleotides line up with TRBD1. V gave up 0 bases and J gave up 11 bases; unmatched junction bases: 13. Germline CDR1 is SGHRS and CDR2 is YFSETQ. The CDR3 extends over 15 amino acids. Based on the CDR3 plus reference TRBV5-1 and TRBJ1-1, the full variable domain is KAGVTQTPRYLIKTRGQQVTLSCSPISGHRSVSWYQQTPGQGLQFLFEYFSETQRNKGNFPGRFSGRQFSNSRSEMNVSTLELGDSALYLCASSLETGRNTDAFFGQGTRLTVV.

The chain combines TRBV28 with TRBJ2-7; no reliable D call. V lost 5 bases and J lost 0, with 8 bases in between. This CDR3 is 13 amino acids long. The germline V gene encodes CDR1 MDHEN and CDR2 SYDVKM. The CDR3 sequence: CASSIDISYEQYF. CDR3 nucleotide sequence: TGTGCCAGCAGTATCGACATCTCCTACGAGCAGTACTTC.

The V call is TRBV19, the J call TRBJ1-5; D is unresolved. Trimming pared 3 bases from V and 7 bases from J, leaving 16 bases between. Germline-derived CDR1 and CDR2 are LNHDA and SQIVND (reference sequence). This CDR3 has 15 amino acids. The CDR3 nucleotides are TGTGCCAGTAGTATCAACGATCGGGGTAAGCAGCCCCAGCATTTT. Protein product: CASSINDRGKQPQHF.

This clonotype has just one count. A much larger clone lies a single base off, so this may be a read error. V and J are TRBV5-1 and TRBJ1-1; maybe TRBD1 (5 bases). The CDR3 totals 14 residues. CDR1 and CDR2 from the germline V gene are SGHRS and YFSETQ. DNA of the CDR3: TGCGCCGGCAGCTTTGTCCAGGGAGATACTGAAGCTTTCTTT. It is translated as CAGSFVQGDTEAFF.

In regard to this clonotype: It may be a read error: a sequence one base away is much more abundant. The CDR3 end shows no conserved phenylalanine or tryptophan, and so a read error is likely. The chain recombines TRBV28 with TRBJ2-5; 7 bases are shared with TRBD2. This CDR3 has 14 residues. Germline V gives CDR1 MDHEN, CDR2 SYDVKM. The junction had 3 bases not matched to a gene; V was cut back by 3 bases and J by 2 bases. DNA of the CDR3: TGTGCCAGCAGTTTCTTTAGCGGGCAAGAGACCCAGTACTCC. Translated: CASSFFSGQETQYS.

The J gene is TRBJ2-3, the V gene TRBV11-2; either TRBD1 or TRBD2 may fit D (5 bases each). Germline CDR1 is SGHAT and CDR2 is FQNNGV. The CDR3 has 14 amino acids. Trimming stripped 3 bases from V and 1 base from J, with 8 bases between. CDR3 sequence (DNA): TGTGCCAGCAGCTTGGGACCGGGCACAGATACGCAGTATTTT. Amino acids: CASSLGPGTDTQYF.

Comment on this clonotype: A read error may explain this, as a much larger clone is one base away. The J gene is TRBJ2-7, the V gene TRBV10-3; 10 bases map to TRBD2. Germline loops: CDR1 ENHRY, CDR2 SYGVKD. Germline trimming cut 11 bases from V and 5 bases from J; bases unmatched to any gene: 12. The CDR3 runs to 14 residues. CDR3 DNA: TGTGCCTTCAAACTAGCGGGACCTGAGGACGAGCAGTACTTC. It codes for CAFKLAGPEDEQYF.